This TCR beta chain is drawn from a study of control samples from healthy donors and cancer patients. Sequenced by immunoSEQ multiplex PCR; TCRdb stores in-frame clones only, minus some. The sample lists around 30,000 clones, around 87% seen once, with about 1.6% in the top ten. CDR3 size: 15 residues. The junction had 5 bases not matched to a gene; V was cut back by 1 base and J by 5 bases. The germline CDR1 and CDR2 sequences are MGHDK and SYGVNS. The sequence was obtained from a woman aged 40 to 50 with lung cancer. Sequencing was carried out using PBMCs. The gene calls are TRBV25-1 and TRBJ2-1; 7 nucleotides line up with TRBD2. CDR3 protein: CASSEWGGDHNEQFF. The CDR3 nucleotides read TGTGCCAGCAGTGAATGGGGGGGGGACCACAATGAGCAGTTCTTC.